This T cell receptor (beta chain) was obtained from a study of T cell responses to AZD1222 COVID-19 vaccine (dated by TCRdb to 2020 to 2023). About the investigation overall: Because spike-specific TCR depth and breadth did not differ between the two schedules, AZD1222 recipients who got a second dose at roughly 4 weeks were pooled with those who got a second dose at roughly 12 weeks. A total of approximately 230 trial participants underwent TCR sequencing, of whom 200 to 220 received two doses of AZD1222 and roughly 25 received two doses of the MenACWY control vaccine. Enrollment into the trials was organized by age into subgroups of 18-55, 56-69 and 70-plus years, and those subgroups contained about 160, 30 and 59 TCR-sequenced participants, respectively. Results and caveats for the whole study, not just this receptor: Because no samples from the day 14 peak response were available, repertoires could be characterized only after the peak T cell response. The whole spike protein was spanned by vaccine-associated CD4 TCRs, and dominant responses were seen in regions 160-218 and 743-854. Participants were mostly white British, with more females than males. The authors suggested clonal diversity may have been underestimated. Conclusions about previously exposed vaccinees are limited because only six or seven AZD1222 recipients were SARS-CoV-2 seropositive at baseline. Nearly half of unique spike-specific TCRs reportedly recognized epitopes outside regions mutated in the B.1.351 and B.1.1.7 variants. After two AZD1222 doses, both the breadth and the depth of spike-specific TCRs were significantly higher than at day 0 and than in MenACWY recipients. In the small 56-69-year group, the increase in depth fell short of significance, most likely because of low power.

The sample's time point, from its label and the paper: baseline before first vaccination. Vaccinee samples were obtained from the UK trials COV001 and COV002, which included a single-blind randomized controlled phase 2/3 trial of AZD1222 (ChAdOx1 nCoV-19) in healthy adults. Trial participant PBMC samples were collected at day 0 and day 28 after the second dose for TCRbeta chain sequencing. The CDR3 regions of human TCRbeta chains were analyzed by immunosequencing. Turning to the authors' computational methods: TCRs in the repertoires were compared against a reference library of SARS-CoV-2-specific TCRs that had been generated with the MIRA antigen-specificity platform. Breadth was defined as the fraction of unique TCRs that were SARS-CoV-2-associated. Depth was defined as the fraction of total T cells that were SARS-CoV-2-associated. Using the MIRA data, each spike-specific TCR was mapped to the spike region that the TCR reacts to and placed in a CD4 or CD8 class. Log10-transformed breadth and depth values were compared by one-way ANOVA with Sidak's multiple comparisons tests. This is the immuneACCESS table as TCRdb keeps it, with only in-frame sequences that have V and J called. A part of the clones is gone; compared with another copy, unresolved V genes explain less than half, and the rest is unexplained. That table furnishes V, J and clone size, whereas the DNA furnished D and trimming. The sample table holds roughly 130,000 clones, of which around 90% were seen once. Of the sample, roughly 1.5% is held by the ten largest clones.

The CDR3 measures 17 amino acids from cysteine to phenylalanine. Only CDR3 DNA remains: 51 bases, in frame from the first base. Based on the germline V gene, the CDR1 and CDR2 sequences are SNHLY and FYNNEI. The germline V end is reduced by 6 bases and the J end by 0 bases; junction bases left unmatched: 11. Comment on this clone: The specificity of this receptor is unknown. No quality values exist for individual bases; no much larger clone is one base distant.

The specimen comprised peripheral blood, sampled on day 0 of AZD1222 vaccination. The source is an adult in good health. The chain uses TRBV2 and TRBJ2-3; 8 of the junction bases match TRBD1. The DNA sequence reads TGTGCCAGCAGAGAAAGCAGGGGGCGGTCTAGCACAGATACGCAGTATTTT. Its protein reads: CASRESRGRSSTDTQYF.